The 23 T cell receptor beta chains listed next were all sequenced from one sample in a study of OX40 agonist ivuxolimab in advanced cancers. TCRdb keeps only in-frame clones here, not all; method: immunoSEQ multiplex PCR. The table shows some 63,000 clones, with 75% to 90% occurring only once. The source was CD4+ or CD8+ T cells sorted from blood, collected in a trial of the OX40 agonist ivuxolimab. The receptor source for this set is an adult with an advanced solid tumor such as melanoma, head and neck, liver or kidney cancer.

The chain joins TRBV5-1 to TRBJ2-7; D is undetermined. Per germline, CDR1 SGHRS and CDR2 YFSETQ. The CDR3 covers 13 residues. V was trimmed by 0 bases and J by 1 base, leaving 5 bases between them. The DNA for the CDR3 is TGCGCCAGCAGCTTGGTCACGTCCTACGAGCAGTACTTC. Amino acids: CASSLVTSYEQYF.

The chain joins TRBV7-9 to TRBJ2-7, with TRBD1 as a possible D gene (6 bases). Trimming pared 5 bases from V and 6 bases from J, leaving 17 bases between. Germline values: CDR1 SEHNR, CDR2 FQNEAQ (reference sequence). The CDR3 consists of 14 residues. DNA of the CDR3: TGTGCCAGCAGCGACGTGCAGGGGTGGGCCGAGCAGTACTTC. This sequence encodes CASSDVQGWAEQYF.

DNA of the CDR3: TGCAGCGGGGGACGGAGGAACACTGAAGCTTTCTTT. Encoded protein: CSGGRRNTEAFF. V usage is TRBV29-1 and J usage is TRBJ1-1, with D possibly being TRBD1 (5 bases). Germline V CDR1 and CDR2: SQVTM, ANQGSEA. The V and J ends lost 7 bases and 1 base respectively, with 10 bases between them. The CDR3 spans 12 residues.

The chain links TRBV18 to TRBJ2-1, with 13 positions matching TRBD2. The germline V gene encodes CDR1 KGHSH and CDR2 LQKENI. The CDR3 has 17 residues. Trimming took 5 bases from V and 7 from J; bases not matched to a gene: 11. Written as DNA, the CDR3 is TGTGCCAGCTCAGGCGGGACTAGCGGGAAGTTTGTTAATGAGCAGTTCTTC. Its translation is CASSGGTSGKFVNEQFF.

The chain employs TRBV4-2 and TRBJ2-7; TRBD2 agrees at 8 bases. Germline V gene lookup returns CDR1 LGHNA and CDR2 YNFKEQ. CDR3 size: 15 residues. J gave up 5 bases and V 3 bases, and 9 bases lay outside the gene matches. The CDR3 sequence: CASSQTSGSGHEQYF. CDR3 sequence (DNA): TGTGCCAGCAGCCAGACGAGCGGGAGTGGCCACGAGCAGTACTTC.

The chain recombines TRBV11-2 with TRBJ2-4; 7 nucleotides align to TRBD1. CDR1 is SGHAT, CDR2 FQNNGV, per germline. V lost 1 base, J lost 9 bases, and 9 bases stayed unmatched. The CDR3 has 15 amino acids. The CDR3 nucleotides are TGTGCCAGCAGCTTAGCGCCGACAGGGCTACCCATTCAGTACTTC. This encodes CASSLAPTGLPIQYF. The full variable domain, rest sourced from reference TRBV11-2 and TRBJ2-4, is EAGVAQSPRYKIIEKRQSVAFWCNPISGHATLYWYQQILGQGPKLLIQFQNNGVVDDSQLPKDRFSAERLKGVDSTLKIQPAKLEDSAVYLCASSLAPTGLPIQYFGAGTRLSVL.

The chain links TRBV5-5 to TRBJ1-2; possible D gene TRBD1, 5 bases. Per germline, CDR1 SGHKS and CDR2 YYEKEE (reference sequence). Between the trimmed V and J ends, which lost 4 bases and 3 bases, there was a span of 13 bases. This CDR3 is built from 14 residues. Here the CDR3 reads CASSREGDHYGYTF. CDR3 sequence (DNA): TGTGCCAGCAGCCGTGAAGGGGATCACTATGGCTACACCTTC. Together with reference TRBV5-5 and TRBJ1-2, the CDR3 gives the full variable domain: DAGVTQSPTHLIKTRGQQVTLRCSPISGHKSVSWYQQVLGQGPQFIFQYYEKEERGRGNFPDRFSARQFPNYSSELNVNALLLGDSALYLCASSREGDHYGYTFGSGTRLTVV.

The chain combines TRBV5-5 with TRBJ1-5; no clear D gene. This CDR3 is built from 15 residues. Trimming left V 0 bases short and J 5 bases short, with 12 bases between. Germline V gene sequence: CDR1 SGHKS, CDR2 YYEKEE (reference sequence). CDR3 protein: CASSLAWGSDQPQHF. As DNA, the CDR3 is TGTGCCAGCAGCTTGGCATGGGGATCCGATCAGCCCCAGCATTTT. The full variable domain, with the rest looked up from reference TRBV5-5 and TRBJ1-5, is DAGVTQSPTHLIKTRGQQVTLRCSPISGHKSVSWYQQVLGQGPQFIFQYYEKEERGRGNFPDRFSARQFPNYSSELNVNALLLGDSALYLCASSLAWGSDQPQHFGDGTRLSIL.

The rearrangement joins TRBV9 to TRBJ2-7; D tentatively reads TRBD1 or TRBD2 (6 bases each). Deletions cut 0 bases from V and 5 bases from J, with 9 bases between. CDR1 is SGDLS and CDR2 is YYNGEE in the germline V gene. The CDR3 sequence is 13 residues long. CDR3 coding DNA: TGTGCCAGCAGCGTAGCTGGGGGGCACGAGCAGTACTTC. Protein product: CASSVAGGHEQYF.

The chain carries TRBV29-1 and TRBJ1-1; D is possibly TRBD1 (5 bases). Trimming stripped 6 bases from V and 6 bases from J, with 11 bases between. Germline CDR1 and CDR2: SQVTM and ANQGSEA. The CDR3 has 11 amino acids. The CDR3 here is CSVAGRSEAFF. As DNA, the CDR3 is TGCAGCGTCGCAGGGAGGTCTGAAGCTTTCTTT. The variable domain in full, with the rest retrieved from reference TRBV29-1 and TRBJ1-1, is SAVISQKPSRDICQRGTSLTIQCQVDSQVTMMFWYRQQPGQSLTLIATANQGSEATYESGFVIDKFPISRPNLTFSTLTVSNMSPEDSSIYLCSVAGRSEAFFGQGTRLTVV.

The J gene is TRBJ1-5, the V gene TRBV9; the D gene is possibly TRBD1 (6 bases). CDR1 is SGDLS and CDR2 is YYNGEE in the germline V gene. The V and J ends lost 0 bases and 7 bases respectively, with 14 bases between them. The CDR3 extends over 15 amino acids. The DNA for the CDR3 is TGTGCCAGCAGCGTAGGTTGGGGGGGCGAACAGCCCCAGCATTTT. Residues: CASSVGWGGEQPQHF.

The chain employs TRBV27 and TRBJ1-4; D is undetermined. Germline V gene data show CDR1 as MNHEY and CDR2 as SMNVEV (reference sequence). The CDR3 totals 14 residues. V dropped 10 bases and J dropped 0 bases, with 12 bases sitting between them. CDR3: CATMQRATNEKLFF. CDR3 DNA: TGTGCCACCATGCAGAGGGCAACTAATGAAAAACTGTTTTTT. Together with reference TRBV27 and TRBJ1-4, the CDR3 gives the full variable domain: EAQVTQNPRYLITVTGKKLTVTCSQNMNHEYMSWYRQDPGLGLRQIYYSMNVEVTDKGDVPEGYKVSRKEKRNFPLILESPSPNQTSLYFCATMQRATNEKLFFGSGTQLSVL.

The rearrangement joins TRBV27 to TRBJ2-3; D not resolved. Trimming removed 2 bases from V and 6 bases from J, with 9 bases in between. Germline values: CDR1 MNHEY, CDR2 SMNVEV (reference sequence). The length of the CDR3 is 13 residues. Here the CDR3 reads CASSLRPADTQYF. For the CDR3, the DNA is TGTGCCAGCAGTTTAAGGCCCGCCGATACGCAGTATTTT.

The chain joins TRBV29-1 to TRBJ2-7; the D call may be TRBD1 or TRBD2 (5 bases each). CDR1 and CDR2 (germline): SQVTM, ANQGSEA. V was cut by 3 bases and J by 4 bases, with 13 bases left in between. The CDR3 runs 13 residues. DNA for the CDR3: TGCAGCGTTGAGGGGGAGCCAGGTTACGAGCAGTACTTC. It yields the protein CSVEGEPGYEQYF.

The chain is built from TRBV6-6 and TRBJ2-7; maybe TRBD2 (5 bases). The germline V gene encodes CDR1 MNHNY and CDR2 SVGAGI (reference sequence). This CDR3 region has 12 residues. Trimming left V 6 bases short and J 1 base short, with 7 bases between. In DNA, the CDR3 is TGTGCCAGCAGCCCGGGATCCTACGAGCAGTACTTC. Translating gives CASSPGSYEQYF.

The chain links TRBV19 to TRBJ2-2, with D unresolved. V dropped 3 bases and J dropped 0 bases, with 17 bases sitting between them. The germline V gene has CDR1 LNHDA and CDR2 SQIVND (reference sequence). This CDR3 comprises 18 residues. The CDR3 here is CASSIADPERANTGELFF. The CDR3 nucleotides are TGTGCCAGTAGTATCGCCGATCCAGAACGAGCGAACACCGGGGAGCTGTTTTTT. The variable domain in full, completed from reference TRBV19 and TRBJ2-2, reads DGGITQSPKYLFRKEGQNVTLSCEQNLNHDAMYWYRQDPGQGLRLIYYSQIVNDFQKGDIAEGYSVSREKKESFPLTVTSAQKNPTAFYLCASSIADPERANTGELFFGEGSRLTVL.

Remarks on this clone: One junction end disagrees with the germline gene, perhaps due to a read error. The chain recombines TRBV6-5 with TRBJ1-2; a possible D gene is TRBD1 (5 bases). The length of the CDR3 is 10 residues. Germline CDR1 MNHEY, CDR2 SVGAGI. CDR3 DNA sequence: TGTGCCATCCTAGGGGCACGCTTCTTCTTC. This sequence encodes CAILGARFFF.

The J gene is TRBJ1-2, the V gene TRBV5-1, with 9 bases that match TRBD1. Per germline, CDR1 SGHRS and CDR2 YFSETQ. The CDR3 runs to 15 residues. V lost 2 bases to trimming and J lost 5 bases; unmatched junction nucleotides: 7. The CDR3: CASSLSGQGQYGYTF. DNA of the CDR3: TGCGCCAGCAGCTTATCGGGACAGGGCCAATATGGCTACACCTTC.

This CDR3 is CASPDSSGANVLTF. Written as DNA, the CDR3 is TGTGCCAGCCCGGACAGCTCTGGGGCCAACGTCCTGACTTTC. This sequence joins TRBV7-8 and TRBJ2-6; D is perhaps TRBD1 (6 bases). CDR1 and CDR2 (germline): SGHVS, FQNEAQ. Between the trimmed V and J ends, which lost 8 bases and 0 bases, there was a span of 8 bases. The CDR3 extends over 14 amino acids.

The CDR3 sequence: CATSRDPGQSQPQHF. The DNA for the CDR3 is TGTGCCACCAGCAGAGACCCGGGACAGAGTCAGCCCCAGCATTTT. This chain links TRBV15 with TRBJ1-5; 7 bases line up with TRBD1. Germline lookup yields CDR1 LNHNV and CDR2 YYDKDF (reference sequence). This CDR3 is 15 amino acids long. Trimming removed 0 bases from V and 6 bases from J; junction bases left unmatched: 5.

J is TRBJ2-2 and V is TRBV19, with D perhaps TRBD1 (6 bases). This CDR3 has 14 residues. V was trimmed by 5 bases and J by 7 bases, leaving 14 bases between them. CDR1 and CDR2 (germline): LNHDA, SQIVND (reference sequence). The CDR3, as DNA: TGTGCCAGTAGTTTTACAGGGCCTAACGGGGAGCTGTTTTTT. The encoded protein is CASSFTGPNGELFF.

This clone was seen only once. V usage is TRBV19 and J usage is TRBJ2-3; D may match TRBD1 or TRBD2 (5 bases each). V lost 5 bases, J lost 0 bases, and 9 bases lay in between. Germline values: CDR1 LNHDA, CDR2 SQIVND (reference sequence). This CDR3 region has 14 residues. This CDR3 reads CASSWGSSTDTQYF. CDR3 in DNA: TGTGCCAGTAGTTGGGGGAGCAGCACAGATACGCAGTATTTT.

This clone was found a few times. The chain couples TRBV19 to TRBJ1-5; 9 bases fit TRBD1. The CDR3 spans 17 residues. Germline values: CDR1 LNHDA, CDR2 SQIVND (reference sequence). V shed 6 bases, J shed 2 bases, and the junction held 11 bases outside the gene matches. The CDR3 protein is CASSGTGSELGNQPQHF. The CDR3 DNA is TGTGCCAGTAGCGGGACAGGGTCTGAGTTAGGCAATCAGCCCCAGCATTTT.